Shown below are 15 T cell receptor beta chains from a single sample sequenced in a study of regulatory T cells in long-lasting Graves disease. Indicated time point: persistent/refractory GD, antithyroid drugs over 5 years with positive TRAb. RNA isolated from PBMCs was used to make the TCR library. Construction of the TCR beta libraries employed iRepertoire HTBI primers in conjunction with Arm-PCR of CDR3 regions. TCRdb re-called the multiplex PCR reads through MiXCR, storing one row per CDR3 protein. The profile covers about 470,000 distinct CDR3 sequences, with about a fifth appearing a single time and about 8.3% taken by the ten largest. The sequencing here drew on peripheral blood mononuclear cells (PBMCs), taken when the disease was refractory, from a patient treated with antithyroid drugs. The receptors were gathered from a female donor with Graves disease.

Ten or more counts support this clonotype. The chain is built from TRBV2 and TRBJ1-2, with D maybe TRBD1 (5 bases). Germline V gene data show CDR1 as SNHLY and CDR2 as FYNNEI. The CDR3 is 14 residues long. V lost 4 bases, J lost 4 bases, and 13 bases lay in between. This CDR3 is CASSGDGQGYGYTF. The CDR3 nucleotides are TGTGCCAGCAGTGGGGACGGGCAGGGCTATGGCTACACCTTC.

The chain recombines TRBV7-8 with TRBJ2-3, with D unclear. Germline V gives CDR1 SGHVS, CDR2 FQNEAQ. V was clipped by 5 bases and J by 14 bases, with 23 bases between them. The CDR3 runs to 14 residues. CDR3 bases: TGTGCCAGCAGCCCGCGTGGGAACTGGGTATCGGGGTATTTT. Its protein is CASSPRGNWVSGYF.

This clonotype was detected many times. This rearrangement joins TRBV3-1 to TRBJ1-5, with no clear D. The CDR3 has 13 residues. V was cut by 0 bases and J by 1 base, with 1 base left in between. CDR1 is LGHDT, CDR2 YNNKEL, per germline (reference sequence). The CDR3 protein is CASSQDSNQPQHF. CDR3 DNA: TGTGCCAGCAGCCAAGACAGCAATCAGCCCCAGCATTTT.

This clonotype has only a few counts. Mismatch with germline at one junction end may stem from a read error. The CDR3 loop is CSASAPRTASGANVLTF. CDR3 DNA: TGCAGTGCTAGTGCGCCGCGAACAGCCTCTGGGGCCAACGTCCTGACCTTC. The rearrangement links TRBV20-1 to TRBJ2-6, with D maybe TRBD1 (5 bases). Germline CDR1 reads DFQATT; CDR2 reads SNEGSKA (reference sequence). The CDR3 is made up of 17 amino acids.

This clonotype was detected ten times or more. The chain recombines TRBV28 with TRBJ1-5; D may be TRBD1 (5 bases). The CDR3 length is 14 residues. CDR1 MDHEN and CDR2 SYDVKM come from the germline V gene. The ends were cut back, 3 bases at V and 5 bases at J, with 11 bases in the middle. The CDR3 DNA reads TGTGCCAGCAGTTTGCCTACAGGTTATCAGCCCCAGCATTTT. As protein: CASSLPTGYQPQHF.

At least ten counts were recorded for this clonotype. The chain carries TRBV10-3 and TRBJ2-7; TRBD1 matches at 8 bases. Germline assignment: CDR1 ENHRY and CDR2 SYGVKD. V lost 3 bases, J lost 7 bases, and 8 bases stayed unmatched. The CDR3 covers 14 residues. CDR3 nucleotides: TGTGCCATCAGTGACCTGACAGGGGAAGGAGAGCAGTACTTC. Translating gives CAISDLTGEGEQYF.

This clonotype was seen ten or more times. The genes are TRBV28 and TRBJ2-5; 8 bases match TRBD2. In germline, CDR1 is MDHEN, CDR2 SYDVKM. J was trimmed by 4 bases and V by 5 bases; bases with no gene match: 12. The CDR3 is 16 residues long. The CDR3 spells CASSPQRERVGETQYF. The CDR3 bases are TGTGCCAGCAGTCCCCAGCGGGAGCGGGTAGGAGAGACCCAGTACTTC.

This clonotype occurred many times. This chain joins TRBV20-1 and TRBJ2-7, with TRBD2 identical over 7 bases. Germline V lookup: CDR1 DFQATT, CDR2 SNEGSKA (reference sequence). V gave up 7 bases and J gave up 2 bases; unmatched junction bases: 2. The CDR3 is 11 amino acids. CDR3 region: CSGGRAYEQYF. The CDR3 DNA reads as TGCAGTGGAGGGAGGGCCTACGAGCAGTACTTC.

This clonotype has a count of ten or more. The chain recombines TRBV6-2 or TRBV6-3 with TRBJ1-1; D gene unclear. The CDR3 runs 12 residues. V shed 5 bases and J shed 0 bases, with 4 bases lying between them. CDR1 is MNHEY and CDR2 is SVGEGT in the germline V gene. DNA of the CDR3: TGTGCCAGCAGTGGGGTGAACACTGAAGCTTTCTTT. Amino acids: CASSGVNTEAFF.

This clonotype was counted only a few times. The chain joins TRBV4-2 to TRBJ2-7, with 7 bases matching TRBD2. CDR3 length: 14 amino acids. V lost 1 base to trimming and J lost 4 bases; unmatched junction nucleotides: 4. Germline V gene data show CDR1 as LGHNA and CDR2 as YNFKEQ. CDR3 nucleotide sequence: TGTGCCAGCAGCCAAGGGGCCGGGAGGTACGAGCAGTACTTC. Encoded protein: CASSQGAGRYEQYF.

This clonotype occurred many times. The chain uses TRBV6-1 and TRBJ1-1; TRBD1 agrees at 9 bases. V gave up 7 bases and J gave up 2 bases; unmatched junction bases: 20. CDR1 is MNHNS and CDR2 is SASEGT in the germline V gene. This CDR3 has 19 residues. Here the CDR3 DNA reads TGTGCCAGCACACAGGGGGCCGGCTTATCAGACAAATCTAACACTGAAGCTTTCTTT. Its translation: CASTQGAGLSDKSNTEAFF.

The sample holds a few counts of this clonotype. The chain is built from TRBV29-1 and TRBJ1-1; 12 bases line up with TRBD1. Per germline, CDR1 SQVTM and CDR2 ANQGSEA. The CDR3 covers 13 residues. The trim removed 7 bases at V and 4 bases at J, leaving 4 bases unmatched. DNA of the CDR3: TGCAGCGGGGACAGGGGGCCTTCCACTGAAGCTTTCTTT. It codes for CSGDRGPSTEAFF.

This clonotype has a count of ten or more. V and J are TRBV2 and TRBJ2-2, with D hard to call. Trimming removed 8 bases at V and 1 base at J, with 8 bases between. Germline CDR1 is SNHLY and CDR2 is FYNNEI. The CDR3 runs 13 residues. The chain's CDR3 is CASQDVNTGELFF. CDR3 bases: TGTGCCAGCCAGGATGTGAACACCGGGGAGCTGTTTTTT.

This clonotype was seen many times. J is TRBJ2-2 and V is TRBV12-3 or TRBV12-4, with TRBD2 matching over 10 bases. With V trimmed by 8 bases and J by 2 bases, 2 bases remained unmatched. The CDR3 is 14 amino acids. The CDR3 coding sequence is TGTGCCAGCGAGCGGGAGGGTAACACCGGGGAGCTGTTTTTT. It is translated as CASEREGNTGELFF.

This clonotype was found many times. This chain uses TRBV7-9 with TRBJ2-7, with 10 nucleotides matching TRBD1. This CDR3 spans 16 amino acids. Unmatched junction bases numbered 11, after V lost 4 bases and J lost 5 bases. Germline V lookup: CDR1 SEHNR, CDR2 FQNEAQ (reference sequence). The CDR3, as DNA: TGTGCCAGCAGCTCTCCACGGACAGGGGGAGACCACGAGCAGTACTTC. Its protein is CASSSPRTGGDHEQYF.